The source of this TCR beta chain is a study of T cell responses to AZD1222 COVID-19 vaccine (dated by TCRdb to 2020 to 2023). Background for the entire study: A total of 230 to 250 trial participants underwent TCR sequencing, of whom approximately 200 had received two doses of AZD1222 and 26 had received two doses of the MenACWY control vaccine. Enrollment into the trials was organized by age into subgroups of 18-55, 56-69 and 70-plus years, and those subgroups contained roughly 150, 30 and 60 TCR-sequenced participants, respectively. On the study overall, not on this receptor specifically: Because no day 14 peak-response samples were available, repertoires were characterized only after the peak T cell response. Vaccine-associated CD4 TCRs spanned the whole spike protein, with dominant responses in regions 160-218 and 743-854. The 56-69-year group was small, and its depth increase did not reach significance, likely because of low power. Spike-specific TCR breadth and depth rose significantly after two AZD1222 doses compared with day 0 and with MenACWY recipients. Nearly half of unique spike-specific TCRs reportedly recognized epitopes outside regions mutated in the B.1.351 and B.1.1.7 variants. Only five to seven AZD1222 recipients were SARS-CoV-2 seropositive at baseline, limiting conclusions about previously exposed vaccinees. Participants were mostly white British, with more females than males. The authors suggested clonal diversity may have been underestimated.

The CDR3 regions of human TCRbeta chains were analyzed by immunosequencing. The authors processed their data as follows. Repertoire TCRs were checked for matches against a reference library of SARS-CoV-2-specific TCRs that had been generated using the MIRA antigen-specificity platform. Breadth meant the fraction of unique TCRs that were SARS-CoV-2-associated, whereas depth meant the fraction of total T cells that were SARS-CoV-2-associated. Using the MIRA data, every spike-specific TCR was mapped to the spike region that the TCR reacted to and assigned to either a CD4 or a CD8 class. Log10-transformed breadth and depth values were compared by one-way ANOVA with Sidak's multiple comparisons tests. Here the immuneACCESS table is served through TCRdb, limited to in-frame sequences with V and J called. Missing clones are a known gap in these copies; in checked studies unresolved V genes cover under half, and the rest lacks a known reason. V and J calls and clone size come straight from that table; D and trimming were deduced from the DNA. For this sample there are 85,000 to 130,000 clones; roughly 88% appear just once. 7.5% to 9% of the sample belongs to the ten largest clones.

Sample time point, as interpreted from the label and publication: about 28 days (+/-7) after the second vaccine dose. AZD1222 recipients given second doses at about 4 weeks or at about 12 weeks were pooled, since spike-specific TCR depth and breadth were not found to differ between the two schedules. Vaccinee samples were obtained from the UK trials COV001 and COV002, which included a single-blind randomized controlled phase 2/3 trial of AZD1222 (ChAdOx1 nCoV-19) in healthy adults. For TCRbeta chain sequencing, PBMC samples were collected from trial participants at day 0 and at day 28 after the second dose. The V end gives up 11 bases and the J end 4 bases, leaving 11 bases in the junction not matched to a gene. Its CDR3 holds 14 amino acids, cysteine through phenylalanine. Only CDR3 DNA remains: 42 bases, in frame from the first base. Looking up the germline V gene (reference sequence) yields CDR1 LNHDA and CDR2 SQIVND.

Details on this clone: The antigen this receptor binds is unknown. Base-call qualities are not available, and no considerably larger clone is one nucleotide away.

This receptor was taken from an adult who received the AZD1222 COVID-19 vaccine. Sequencing was performed on peripheral blood, taken 28 days after the second AZD1222 dose. The V and J genes are TRBV19 and TRBJ1-2, and TRBD1 aligns with 9 junction nucleotides. The DNA reads as follows: TGTGCCGGTTCGTCGGGACAGGGTTCCTATGGCTACACCTTC. Its translation reads: CAGSSGQGSYGYTF.